This TCR beta chain was retrieved from a study of PD-L1 blockade in urothelial cancer. Study-level information: Researchers looked at the blood 3 weeks (second dose) and 6 weeks after treatment began. A median blood sample held approximately 150,000 T cells and 80,000 or so unique TCRs.

Synthetic spike-ins, TCR analog templates, were added into each PCR. Sequencing was performed with immunoSEQ multiplex PCR; in TCRdb, only in-frame clones are kept and a portion is missing. The sample lists tens of thousands of clones; roughly 90% were seen once. Germline CDR1 is KGHSH and CDR2 is LQKENI. This CDR3 comprises 13 residues. Trimming at V came to 4 bases and at J to 1 base, leaving 1 base not matched to a gene. This clone occurred once. The time point was: pretreatment peripheral blood. Locally advanced or metastatic urothelial carcinoma affected all patients. This specimen consisted of PBMCs, obtained around atezolizumab (anti-PD-L1) treatment. The rearrangement uses TRBV18 and TRBJ2-7; 7 nucleotides line up with TRBD1. The clonotype comes from a woman in her sixties with urothelial cancer. Here the CDR3 reads CASSRDRSYEQYF. CDR3 in DNA: TGTGCCAGCTCACGGGACAGATCCTACGAGCAGTACTTC.